A selection of T cell receptor beta chains follows, all from one sample in a study of cytomegalovirus exposure and HLA in healthy donors. Some clones are missing from TCRdb's copy, which holds only in-frame ones; the method was immunoSEQ multiplex PCR. The table includes some 130,000 clones, 70% to 90% detected once. The sample consisted of PBMCs. All receptors derive from a boy between 10 and 17 years old in good health and CMV-seronegative. The CDR3 runs from the conserved cysteine through the conserved F or W. D genes are given only for firm matches. Size is stated for part of the rows, as once, few or many counts, or as a class when the clone is expanded.

D,size,J,length,V,DNA,CDR3
-,-,TRBJ2-7,16,TRBV21-1,TGTGCCAGCAGCAAAGAGGAGACTAGCGGGAGCTACGAGCAGTACTTC,CASSKEETSGSYEQYF
-,-,TRBJ2-1,13,TRBV15,TGTGCCACCAGCAGAGATCCTTCTAATGAGCAGTTCTTC,CATSRDPSNEQFF
-,few,TRBJ1-2,13,TRBV5-6,TGTGCCAGCAGCTTGGAGGGGCTAGGGGGCTACACCTTC,CASSLEGLGGYTF
-,few,TRBJ1-4,13,TRBV7-7,TGTGCCAGCATTGACTCTCGGGGTGAAAAACTGTTTTTT,CASIDSRGEKLFF
-,-,TRBJ1-4,15,TRBV2,TGTGCCAGCAGTGCCCAAGGGGTAACTAATGAAAAACTGTTTTTT,CASSAQGVTNEKLFF
-,-,TRBJ2-7,12,TRBV5-6,TGTGCCAGCAGCTTGGTCGAGGACGAGCAGTACTTC,CASSLVEDEQYF
TRBD2,-,TRBJ2-1,15,TRBV6-1,TGTGCCAGCAGTGAGGGACTAGCGGGGTACAATGAGCAGTTCTTC,CASSEGLAGYNEQFF
TRBD1,-,TRBJ2-3,14,TRBV25-1,TGTGCCAGCAGTCGACAGGGGCGCACAGATACGCAGTATTTT,CASSRQGRTDTQYF
TRBD1,-,TRBJ1-2,13,TRBV5-1,TGCGCCAGCAGCATAACAGGGGGCGACGGCTACACCTTC,CASSITGGDGYTF
-,-,TRBJ1-2,14,TRBV5-4,TGTGCCAGCAGCCCAAGGACGGGAAACTATGGCTACACCTTC,CASSPRTGNYGYTF
-,-,TRBJ1-1,14,TRBV9,TGTGCCAGCAGCCCGGGGGGCGGGTACACTGAAGCTTTCTTT,CASSPGGGYTEAFF
TRBD1,once,TRBJ2-6,15,TRBV6-5,TGTGCCAGCAGCATCGGGACAGACGGGGCCAACGTCCTGACTTTC,CASSIGTDGANVLTF
-,-,TRBJ2-7,13,TRBV27,TGTGCCAGCAGCCCTAGTAGTCGACTGGAGCAGTACTTC,CASSPSSRLEQYF
TRBD1,few,TRBJ1-1,14,TRBV5-1,TGCGCCAGCAGCTCGGGGACAGGGAACACTGAAGCTTTCTTT,CASSSGTGNTEAFF
TRBD1,few,TRBJ1-5,14,TRBV4-1,TGCGCCAGCTCCGCCGGACAGGGTCCTCAGCCCCAGCATTTT,CASSAGQGPQPQHF
-,-,TRBJ2-2,13,TRBV6-5,TGTGCCAGCAGTCTACTAGTTCCCGGGGAGCTGTTTTTT,CASSLLVPGELFF
-,-,TRBJ1-1,13,TRBV27,TGTGCCAGCAGTCTAACTGGGAACACTGAAGCTTTCTTT,CASSLTGNTEAFF
TRBD2,-,TRBJ2-3,14,TRBV5-6,TGTGCCAGCAGCTGGGGGACTAGCTCAGATACGCAGTATTTT,CASSWGTSSDTQYF
-,-,TRBJ1-2,14,TRBV7-9,TGTGCCAGCAGCCCCAGACCGAGCGGGGATGGCTACACCTTC,CASSPRPSGDGYTF
TRBD1,few,TRBJ2-7,14,TRBV5-1,TGCGCCAGCAGCCCGACAGGGGGCAGGGACGAGCAGTACTTC,CASSPTGGRDEQYF
TRBD2,-,TRBJ2-5,15,TRBV5-1,TGCGCCAGCAGCTCAGCGGGGGGCTTTAGAGAGACCCAGTACTTC,CASSSAGGFRETQYF
-,-,TRBJ2-7,13,TRBV5-1,TGCGCCAGCAGCTTCAGGGACACCTACGAGCAGTACTTC,CASSFRDTYEQYF
-,once,TRBJ1-1,14,TRBV7-9,TGTGCCAGCAGCTCGCAGGGGCAGGGCACTGAAGCTTTCTTT,CASSSQGQGTEAFF
-,few,TRBJ1-1,14,TRBV5-6,TGTGCCAGCAGCGGGGGCAGAACAAACACTGAAGCTTTCTTT,CASSGGRTNTEAFF
-,-,TRBJ2-7,14,TRBV19,TGTGCCAGTAGGCCAACAGGGACGTCCTACGAGCAGTACTTC,CASRPTGTSYEQYF
-,-,TRBJ1-2,17,TRBV5-4,TGTGCCAGCAGCCCAACCAAACAGGGATTTGGGCCCTATGGCTACACCTTC,CASSPTKQGFGPYGYTF
TRBD2,-,TRBJ2-1,15,TRBV7-6,TGTGCCAGCAGCGAAACTAGCGGGGGAGACAATGAGCAGTTCTTC,CASSETSGGDNEQFF
-,-,TRBJ1-2,11,TRBV6-4,TGTGCCAGCAGTGACTCCAGGGGCTACACCTTC,CASSDSRGYTF
TRBD2,-,TRBJ2-1,16,TRBV4-2,TGTGCCAGCAGCCCCCGCGGCGGGGGGCCGGGCAATGAGCAGTTCTTC,CASSPRGGGPGNEQFF
-,once,TRBJ1-2,14,TRBV10-3,TGTGCCATCAGTGATTCGACAGGCGCGTATGGCTACACCTTC,CAISDSTGAYGYTF
-,-,TRBJ1-6,11,TRBV30,TGTGCCTGCGCCCCGGCAGGGCCCCTCCACTTT,CACAPAGPLHF
TRBD2,-,TRBJ2-3,16,TRBV4-3,TGCGCCAGCAGCCAAGTCGCCCGGGGGGGCACAGATACGCAGTATTTT,CASSQVARGGTDTQYF
-,-,TRBJ1-1,15,TRBV27,TGTGCCAGCAGTTTAGGTCGCTCGGGGAGCACTGAAGCTTTCTTT,CASSLGRSGSTEAFF
TRBD2,-,TRBJ2-7,15,TRBV7-2,TGTGCCAGCAGCTTTCTAGCGGGGGACCCCTACGAGCAGTACTTC,CASSFLAGDPYEQYF
TRBD2,-,TRBJ2-3,17,TRBV9,TGTGCCAGCAGCCCCTCGGGACTAGCGGGAGGACCAGATACGCAGTATTTT,CASSPSGLAGGPDTQYF
-,few,TRBJ1-2,13,TRBV27,TGTGCCAGCAGTTTAGGGCAGAACTATGGCTACACCTTC,CASSLGQNYGYTF
TRBD2,-,TRBJ2-1,14,TRBV6-5,TGTGCCAGCAGTCGACTAGCGGGGGACAATGAGCAGTTCTTC,CASSRLAGDNEQFF
TRBD1,-,TRBJ2-2,15,TRBV7-2,TGTGCCAGCAGCTTAAGGACAGGGACAGAGGGGGAGCTGTTTTTT,CASSLRTGTEGELFF
TRBD2,-,TRBJ2-7,18,TRBV4-1,TGCGCCAGCAGCCAAGAGGAGCTGGGACTAGCGGCCGTCTACGAGCAGTACTTC,CASSQEELGLAAVYEQYF
TRBD1,once,TRBJ2-7,14,TRBV6-1,TGTGCCAGCAGTGTCCGGGACAGGGGTTTCGAGCAGTACTTC,CASSVRDRGFEQYF
TRBD2,-,TRBJ2-3,18,TRBV5-4,TGTGCCAGCAGCTTGATGGGACTAGCTAGTGGTGGCCCAGATACGCAGTATTTT,CASSLMGLASGGPDTQYF
-,-,TRBJ1-2,14,TRBV19,TGTGCCAGTAGCAAATACAGGGTGTACTATGGCTACACCTTC,CASSKYRVYYGYTF
-,-,TRBJ2-7,15,TRBV30,TGTGCCTGGGGTCCAGCGGGTCTCTTGGTCCACGAGCAGTACTTC,CAWGPAGLLVHEQYF
-,-,TRBJ2-1,13,TRBV29-1,TGCAGCGTCCTCGGGAGACTAGTGGGTGAGCAGTTCTTC,CSVLGRLVGEQFF
TRBD1,-,TRBJ2-1,16,TRBV19,TGTGCCAGTACCCCCTACCTCAGGGGGCGGTACAATGAGCAGTTCTTC,CASTPYLRGRYNEQFF
-,-,TRBJ2-1,13,TRBV19,TGTGCCAGTAGTATGGGGGGAACCAATGAGCAGTTCTTC,CASSMGGTNEQFF
-,-,TRBJ2-7,14,TRBV9,TGTGCCAGCAGCCCATCCCCCGCGCCCTACGAGCAGTACTTC,CASSPSPAPYEQYF
TRBD1,-,TRBJ2-3,15,TRBV9,TGTGCCAGCAGCGCCAGACAGGGATGGGCAGATACGCAGTATTTT,CASSARQGWADTQYF
-,once,TRBJ2-7,15,TRBV5-1,TGCGCCAGCAGCTTGGAAACATCAAATTACTACGAGCAGTACTTC,CASSLETSNYYEQYF
-,few,TRBJ1-5,15,TRBV6-1,TGTGCCAGCAGTGATGTTGGGGCCATCAATCAGCCCCAGCATTTT,CASSDVGAINQPQHF
TRBD1,-,TRBJ1-4,15,TRBV18,TGTGCCAGCTCACCACTAGGGACAGGTGAAGAAAAACTGTTTTTT,CASSPLGTGEEKLFF
-,-,TRBJ2-7,13,TRBV5-4,TGTGCCAGCAGCGACGGGGGGCTGTACGAGCAGTACTTC,CASSDGGLYEQYF
-,-,TRBJ1-1,12,TRBV2,TGTGCCGGCAACAGCATGAACACTGAAGCTTTCTTT,CAGNSMNTEAFF
TRBD2,-,TRBJ2-1,16,TRBV27,TGTGCCAGCAGTCTCTCTTTTGCGGGAGGAGGACGGGAGCAGTTCTTC,CASSLSFAGGGREQFF
TRBD2,-,TRBJ2-2,16,TRBV6-5,TGTGCCAGCAGTTACTCCCTAGCGGGGGGAGCGGGGGAGCTGTTTTTT,CASSYSLAGGAGELFF